The next 9 T cell receptor beta chains were all read from a single sample in a study of long-term antiretroviral therapy in people with HIV. Survey level was the resolution at which the v3.0 immunoSEQ assay ran. Assay: immunoSEQ multiplex PCR; the TCRdb copy retains only in-frame clones and omits some. This sample has approximately 27,000 clones; approximately 90% occur once, and the top ten carry roughly 4%. This material consisted of unsorted PBMCs, taken 3.1 years after starting antiretroviral therapy. The source of these receptors is a man younger than 30 with HIV.

J is TRBJ2-5 and V is TRBV7-3, with TRBD2 as a possible D gene (6 bases). Germline CDR1 SGHTA, CDR2 FQGTGA. Trimming removed 1 base from V and 4 bases from J, with 16 bases in between. The CDR3 length is 16 residues. The CDR3 DNA sequence: TGTGCCAGCAGCTTAAATATCGGAGGGATTGGAGAGACCCAGTACTTC. Translation: CASSLNIGGIGETQYF.

The chain is built from TRBV19 and TRBJ1-3, with D possibly matching TRBD1 (6 bases). Germline V gives CDR1 LNHDA, CDR2 SQIVND (reference sequence). V was cut by 4 bases and J by 0 bases, with 13 bases left in between. This CDR3 has 16 amino acids. CDR3 sequence: CASSNFPGASGNTIYF. The DNA of the CDR3 is TGTGCCAGTAGTAACTTTCCGGGGGCCTCTGGAAACACCATATATTTT.

The chain employs TRBV5-1 and TRBJ2-7; D may be TRBD2 (6 bases). The germline gives CDR1 SGHRS, CDR2 YFSETQ. This CDR3 is built from 14 residues. V lost 1 base and J 4 bases, leaving 12 bases between the germline ends. The CDR3 DNA follows: TGCGCCAGCAGCTTGTTCGGGAGCCGGTACGAGCAGTACTTC. This translates into CASSLFGSRYEQYF.

This clone has a single count. This chain connects TRBV4-3 to TRBJ2-2; tentatively, D is TRBD2 (6 bases). Germline CDR1 reads LGHNA; CDR2 reads YSLEER. The CDR3 consists of 15 residues. V was clipped by 7 bases and J by 8 bases, with 20 bases between them. The CDR3 nucleotides are TGCGCCAGCACCCCGAGTGCGGGGAAGGCGGGGGAGCTGTTTTTT. This codes for CASTPSAGKAGELFF.

The chain combines TRBV10-3 with TRBJ1-6, with D possibly TRBD1 on 5 matching bases. Trimming removed 6 bases at V and 9 bases at J, with 15 bases between. Germline lookup yields CDR1 ENHRY and CDR2 SYGVKD. This CDR3 comprises 14 residues. The CDR3 DNA reads as TGTGCCATCAGGGCTAGTGGGGACCTTTCACCCCTCCACTTT. It translates to CAIRASGDLSPLHF.

In DNA, the CDR3 is TGCGCCAGCAGCACGGCCGGGACAGGATACACCGGGGAGCTGTTTTTT. It codes for CASSTAGTGYTGELFF. The genes are TRBV5-1 and TRBJ2-2; 8 bases align to TRBD1. In germline, CDR1 is SGHRS, CDR2 YFSETQ. Losses at the gene ends were 4 bases for V and 3 bases for J; bases not matched to a gene: 8. The CDR3 contains 16 residues.

V usage is TRBV7-6 and J usage is TRBJ2-2, with 13 bases matching TRBD2. CDR1 is SGHVS, CDR2 FNYEAQ, per germline. J gave up 5 bases and V 2 bases, and 8 bases lay outside the gene matches. This CDR3 comprises 18 residues. The CDR3 loop reads CASSLLTSGGRYTGELFF. In DNA form, the CDR3 reads TGTGCCAGCAGCTTATTGACTAGCGGGGGGCGTTATACCGGGGAGCTGTTTTTT.

The chain is built from TRBV6-6 and TRBJ1-2; 7 bases align to TRBD1. V gave up 5 bases and J gave up 2 bases; unmatched junction bases: 2. This CDR3 is built from 13 residues. Germline CDR1 is MNHNY and CDR2 is SVGAGI (reference sequence). The CDR3 DNA follows: TGTGCCAGCAGTCAGGACAGGAACTATGGCTACACCTTC. Its translation is CASSQDRNYGYTF.

The chain joins TRBV6-1 to TRBJ2-7; perhaps D is TRBD1 or TRBD2 (5 bases each). V lost 3 bases to trimming and J lost 5 bases, with 11 bases between them. The CDR3 sequence is 13 residues long. The germline V gene encodes CDR1 MNHNS and CDR2 SASEGT. The CDR3 DNA is TGTGCCAGCAGTGATGGCAGGGAGCACGAGCAGTACTTC. It codes for CASSDGREHEQYF.